One sample yielded the 2 T cell receptor beta chains listed below, sequenced in a study of blood T cell repertoires in COVID-19 (dated by TCRdb to 2019 to 2021). Libraries were prepared through the immunoSEQ multiplex PCR assay. This immuneACCESS table, as held by TCRdb, lists in-frame sequences with V and J called but not all clones. Of the missing ones, under half trace to an unresolved V gene in checked studies; the others have no known cause. In this sample the table shows approximately 450,000 clones, about 89% of which occur a single time. In total, the top ten clones hold around 4.5% of the sample. Sequencing was carried out using peripheral blood. These receptors were obtained from a woman aged 30 to 39 with acute or convalescent COVID-19.

V gene TRBV15 combines with J gene TRBJ2-2; 8 positions agree with TRBD2. The CDR3 totals 15 residues. Germline loops: CDR1 LNHNV, CDR2 YYDKDF (reference sequence). J gave up 0 bases and V 8 bases, and 5 bases lay outside the gene matches. CDR3 sequence (DNA): TGTGCCACCGGGGCGGGGGGCGCGAACACCGGGGAGCTGTTTTTT. Encoded protein: CATGAGGANTGELFF.

CDR3 in amino acids: CASSLSWDLEQYF. For the CDR3, the DNA is TGTGCCAGCAGCTTATCCTGGGACTTGGAGCAGTACTTC. The chain employs TRBV7-9 and TRBJ2-7, with D possibly being TRBD2 (6 bases). Looked up from germline, CDR1 is SEHNR and CDR2 is FQNEAQ (reference sequence). The V end was cut by 2 bases, the J end by 7 bases, with 12 bases between. The CDR3 runs 13 residues.